This T cell receptor (beta chain) appears in the sequencing data of a study of T-cell memory formation after mild COVID-19. This CDR3 region has 15 residues. With 5 bases removed from V and 0 bases from J, the gap between germline ends came to 11 bases. The germline gives CDR1 SGHVS, CDR2 FQNEAQ. One entry per CDR3 protein, called by TCRdb with MiXCR from the 5' RACE reads. Of roughly 350,000 distinct CDR3 sequences detected, roughly 21% appear once; the ten largest clones hold 12%. The chain couples TRBV7-8 to TRBJ2-1; no clear D gene. Material for sequencing was PBMCs or a T cell subset sorted from them (not recorded which). The TCR comes from an adult woman who had mild COVID-19 (a few samples of this study predate the infection). Cell type and time point are not known. CDR3: CASSRTASSYNEQFF. The CDR3 DNA sequence: TGTGCCAGCAGCCGGACGGCAAGCTCCTACAATGAGCAGTTCTTC.